A single sample gave rise to the 15 T cell receptor beta chains below, sequenced in a study of blood T cell repertoires in COVID-19. Only in-frame clones appear in the TCRdb table, and some are missing; sequencing was by immunoSEQ multiplex PCR. This table has about 280,000 clones, less than 90% appearing once. Sequencing used peripheral blood. Source of these receptors: a human donor in a cohort sampled during active COVID-19.

This clone was found a few times. J is TRBJ2-7 and V is TRBV6-5; 9 bases align to TRBD1. Unmatched junction bases numbered 8, after V lost 7 bases and J lost 1 base. Germline V lookup: CDR1 MNHEY, CDR2 SVGAGI. This CDR3 has 15 amino acids. Here the CDR3 reads CASNNPGQGSYEQYF. The CDR3 DNA follows: TGTGCCAGCAACAACCCGGGACAGGGATCCTACGAGCAGTACTTC.

This clone was picked up one time. The chain is built from TRBV6-5 and TRBJ2-1, with D possibly matching TRBD2 (5 bases). V dropped 8 bases and J dropped 7 bases, with 18 bases sitting between them. CDR3 length equals 14 residues. The germline gives CDR1 MNHEY, CDR2 SVGAGI. CDR3 loop: CASEPGSVGNEQFF. The CDR3 nucleotides are TGTGCCAGCGAGCCCGGTAGCGTAGGAAATGAGCAGTTCTTC.

The genes are TRBV20-1 and TRBJ1-2, with D perhaps TRBD1 (6 bases). There are 14 residues in the CDR3. Germline CDR1 is DFQATT and CDR2 is SNEGSKA (reference sequence). The V end lost 3 bases, the J end lost 4 bases, and 15 bases lay between the germline ends. CDR3 sequence reads: CSASEGQNLYGYTF. The CDR3 DNA sequence: TGCAGTGCTAGTGAAGGACAGAACCTCTATGGCTACACCTTC.

The chain combines TRBV3-1 (or the pseudogene TRBV3-2) with TRBJ1-2; D uncertain. CDR1 and CDR2 from the germline V gene are LGHDT and YNNKEL (reference sequence). This CDR3 is 12 amino acids long. V dropped 0 bases and J dropped 8 bases, with 7 bases sitting between them. The CDR3 DNA reads as TGTGCCAGCAGCCAAGAGATCGGGGGCTACACCTTC. Amino acids: CASSQEIGGYTF.

The CDR3 protein is CASRPTLLSDGYTF. DNA of the CDR3: TGCGCCAGCCGACCCACCCTCTTGAGCGATGGCTACACCTTC. The chain is built from TRBV5-1 and TRBJ1-2; D is unresolved. The germline gives CDR1 SGHRS, CDR2 YFSETQ. V was cut by 7 bases and J by 6 bases, with 19 bases left in between. CDR3 size: 14 residues.

This clone has a single count. This chain joins TRBV7-9 and TRBJ1-2; the match to TRBD1 covers 7 bases. Trimming took 6 bases from V and 7 from J; bases not matched to a gene: 2. The CDR3 runs to 11 residues. CDR1 SEHNR and CDR2 FQNEAQ come from the germline V gene (reference sequence). As DNA, the CDR3 is TGTGCCAGCAGGAGGGGGCTTGGCTACACCTTC. Its protein product is CASRRGLGYTF.

This chain connects TRBV19 to TRBJ2-1; 9 bases are a match to TRBD2. With V trimmed by 4 bases and J by 3 bases, 1 base remained unmatched. CDR1 is LNHDA, CDR2 SQIVND, per germline (reference sequence). This CDR3 is 14 amino acids long. The CDR3 here is CASSTSGIYNEQFF. DNA of the CDR3: TGTGCCAGTAGTACTAGCGGGATCTACAATGAGCAGTTCTTC.

The chain links TRBV5-1 to TRBJ2-1; 16 nucleotides align to TRBD2. Losses at the gene ends were 4 bases for V and 6 bases for J; bases not matched to a gene: 7. The CDR3 consists of 17 residues. Germline CDR1 is SGHRS and CDR2 is YFSETQ. CDR3: CASSPLGLAGGGNEQFF. The CDR3 coding sequence is TGCGCCAGCAGCCCTCTGGGACTAGCGGGAGGGGGCAATGAGCAGTTCTTC.

To note about this clone: This sample also contains other DNA sequences that code for the same CDR3. V gene TRBV18 combines with J gene TRBJ2-7; 7 bases are shared with TRBD1. Trimming cost V 8 bases and J 2 bases; bases outside gene matches: 6. The CDR3 is made up of 13 amino acids. The germline V gene encodes CDR1 KGHSH and CDR2 LQKENI. The chain's CDR3 is CASSRDSTYEQYF. The CDR3 nucleotides read TGTGCCAGCAGCCGGGACAGTACCTACGAGCAGTACTTC.

The rearrangement joins TRBV6-1 to TRBJ2-4; perhaps TRBD2 as D (5 bases). The CDR3 has 17 amino acids. Germline V lookup: CDR1 MNHNS, CDR2 SASEGT. Trimming took off 2 bases at V and 4 bases at J, with 18 bases between the two ends. Here the CDR3 reads CASSEFEMARDKNIQYF. The DNA of the CDR3 is TGTGCCAGCAGTGAATTCGAAATGGCGAGGGATAAAAACATTCAGTACTTC.

The chain recombines TRBV7-2 with TRBJ1-1; tentative D call: TRBD1 (5 bases). The V end was cut by 5 bases, the J end by 1 base, with 11 bases between. Germline lookup yields CDR1 SGHTA and CDR2 FQGNSA. CDR3 length: 14 amino acids. CDR3 in amino acids: CASSVYTGNTEAFF. DNA for the CDR3: TGTGCCAGCAGCGTATACACAGGGAACACTGAAGCTTTCTTT.

The chain links TRBV27 to TRBJ2-3; 7 bases fit TRBD1. The CDR3 sequence is 14 residues long. With 3 bases clipped from V and 0 bases from J, the junction kept 0 bases outside the gene matches. The V gene's germline CDR1 is MNHEY and CDR2 SMNVEV (reference sequence). CDR3 sequence reads: CASSLGQSTDTQYF. Here the CDR3 DNA reads TGTGCCAGCAGTTTGGGACAGAGCACAGATACGCAGTATTTT.

The chain links TRBV2 to TRBJ2-2; D is possibly TRBD1 (6 bases). V shed 5 bases and J shed 1 base, with 11 bases lying between them. Germline V CDR1 and CDR2: SNHLY, FYNNEI. This CDR3 spans 15 amino acids. CDR3 residues: CASSRQDLNTGELFF. CDR3 nucleotide sequence: TGTGCCAGCAGTCGACAGGACCTGAACACCGGGGAGCTGTTTTTT.

The sample holds many counts of this clone. The chain recombines TRBV5-1 with TRBJ2-7; possibly TRBD1 for D (5 bases). This CDR3 spans 15 amino acids. CDR1 and CDR2 from the germline V gene are SGHRS and YFSETQ. V lost 0 bases, J lost 0 bases, and 10 bases lay in between. For the CDR3, the DNA is TGCGCCAGCAGCTTGGAGGGGATTAGCTCCTACGAGCAGTACTTC. Translated, it gives CASSLEGISSYEQYF. Complete variable domain (other parts from reference TRBV5-1 and TRBJ2-7): KAGVTQTPRYLIKTRGQQVTLSCSPISGHRSVSWYQQTPGQGLQFLFEYFSETQRNKGNFPGRFSGRQFSNSRSEMNVSTLELGDSALYLCASSLEGISSYEQYFGPGTRLTVT.

The chain combines TRBV18 with TRBJ1-1; no reliable D call. CDR3 length: 14 residues. Germline V gene data show CDR1 as KGHSH and CDR2 as LQKENI. Trimming cost V 1 base and J 4 bases, with 10 bases left between them. CDR3 region: CASSPLRALTEAFF. The CDR3, as DNA: TGTGCCAGCTCACCACTGAGGGCTCTCACTGAAGCTTTCTTT. The complete variable domain, with remaining parts taken from reference TRBV18 and TRBJ1-1, reads NAGVMQNPRHLVRRRGQEARLRCSPMKGHSHVYWYRQLPEEGLKFMVYLQKENIIDESGMPKERFSAEFPKEGPSILRIQQVVRGDSAAYFCASSPLRALTEAFFGQGTRLTVV.